The next 9 T cell receptor beta chains were all read from a single sample in a study of early T cells in non-severe SARS-CoV-2 infection. TCRdb passed the 5' RACE reads through MiXCR, listing each CDR3 protein once. The repertoire holds 70,000 or so distinct CDR3 sequences, with around 15% as singletons. The sequencing sample was made of whole blood. The receptors shown here come from an adult who was a healthcare worker with PCR-confirmed SARS-CoV-2 infection or an uninfected control (not recorded which).

The CDR3 bases are TGTGCCACCAGTGATCCGCGGGGACAGGGCGGGCCAGATACGCAGTATTTT. It yields the protein CATSDPRGQGGPDTQYF. The V and J genes are TRBV24-1 and TRBJ2-3, with 9 bases aligning to TRBD1. The CDR3 consists of 17 residues. In germline, CDR1 is KGHDR, CDR2 SFDVKD. With V trimmed by 3 bases and J by 4 bases, 10 bases remained unmatched.

The chain is built from TRBV18 and TRBJ2-5; the D gene is possibly TRBD2 (5 bases). The V gene's germline CDR1 is KGHSH and CDR2 LQKENI. CDR3 length: 15 amino acids. The V gene lost 3 bases and the J gene lost 3 bases, with 14 bases spanning the gap. This CDR3 reads CASSPSFTREETQYF. CDR3 DNA: TGTGCCAGCTCACCTTCTTTTACGCGGGAAGAGACCCAGTACTTC.

This clonotype was detected many times. The V gene is TRBV7-9, the J gene TRBJ2-1; 7 nucleotides match TRBD2. Germline assignment: CDR1 SEHNR and CDR2 FQNEAQ (reference sequence). The length of the CDR3 is 17 residues. Unmatched junction bases numbered 14, after V lost 1 base and J lost 8 bases. The CDR3 sequence: CASSLVAGDSRRDEQFF. CDR3 coding DNA: TGTGCCAGCAGCTTAGTTGCGGGGGACTCACGGAGAGATGAGCAGTTCTTC. Full variable domain (missing parts from reference TRBV7-9 and TRBJ2-1): DTGVSQNPRHKITKRGQNVTFRCDPISEHNRLYWYRQTLGQGPEFLTYFQNEAQLEKSRLLSDRFSAERPKGSFSTLEIQRTEQGDSAMYLCASSLVAGDSRRDEQFFGPGTRLTVL.

This clonotype has a handful of counts. J is TRBJ2-7 and V is TRBV6-6; 8 bases match TRBD1. The CDR3 covers 12 residues. J lost 6 bases, V lost 10 bases, and 8 bases had no gene match. The V gene's germline CDR1 is MNHNY and CDR2 SVGAGI (reference sequence). The CDR3 loop is CATRTGSSEQYF. The CDR3 DNA is TGTGCCACTAGGACAGGGAGTTCCGAGCAGTACTTC.

This clonotype was found many times. The V gene is TRBV7-2, the J gene TRBJ1-5; TRBD1 matches at 8 bases. This CDR3 region has 17 residues. The J segment lost 5 bases and the V segment lost 4 bases, leaving 13 bases of the junction unmatched. CDR1 SGHTA and CDR2 FQGNSA come from the germline V gene. CDR3 loop: CASSSGQGLGQYQPQHF. The CDR3 nucleotides read TGTGCCAGCAGCTCCGGACAGGGCTTAGGTCAGTATCAGCCCCAGCATTTT. Full variable domain (rest looked up from reference TRBV7-2 and TRBJ1-5): GAGVSQSPSNKVTEKGKDVELRCDPISGHTALYWYRQSLGQGLEFLIYFQGNSAPDKSGLPSDRFSAERTGGSVSTLTIQRTQQEDSAVYLCASSSGQGLGQYQPQHFGDGTRLSIL.

Ten or more counts support this clonotype. V is TRBV5-1 and J is TRBJ1-4; D not resolved. Germline values: CDR1 SGHRS, CDR2 YFSETQ. The CDR3 consists of 14 residues. V was cut by 2 bases and J by 5 bases, with 10 bases left in between. The CDR3 loop reads CASSLEGWNEKLFF. As DNA, the CDR3 is TGCGCCAGCAGCTTAGAGGGATGGAATGAAAAACTGTTTTTT.

This chain joins TRBV18 and TRBJ1-3, with D uncertain. The CDR3 totals 15 residues. Germline lookup yields CDR1 KGHSH and CDR2 LQKENI. Deletions cut 0 bases from V and 9 bases from J, with 15 bases between. The CDR3 reads CASSPPTTPFSTIYF. In DNA form, the CDR3 reads TGTGCCAGCTCACCACCGACTACACCTTTCAGCACCATATATTTT.

This clonotype was observed at least ten times. The J gene is TRBJ2-1, the V gene TRBV2; D ambiguous. Trimming cost V 6 bases and J 3 bases, with 9 bases left between them. The CDR3 is 13 amino acids. Germline-derived CDR1 and CDR2 are SNHLY and FYNNEI. CDR3 sequence: CASSTELYNEQFF. Here the CDR3 DNA reads TGTGCCAGCAGCACAGAACTCTACAATGAGCAGTTCTTC. Combining the CDR3 with reference TRBV2 and TRBJ2-1 gives the whole variable domain EPEVTQTPSHQVTQMGQEVILRCVPISNHLYFYWYRQILGQKVEFLVSFYNNEISEKSEIFDDQFSVERPDGSNFTLKIRSTKLEDSAMYFCASSTELYNEQFFGPGTRLTVL.

The rearrangement links TRBV7-8 to TRBJ2-1; 9 bases are shared with TRBD2. The V gene end was trimmed by 5 bases and the J gene end by 6 bases; junction bases not matched to a gene: 8. Germline lookup yields CDR1 SGHVS and CDR2 FQNEAQ. The CDR3 extends over 15 amino acids. CDR3 nucleotides: TGTGCCAGCAGCCTGAGCGGGGGGCAGAGCAATGAGCAGTTCTTC. Translated, it gives CASSLSGGQSNEQFF.